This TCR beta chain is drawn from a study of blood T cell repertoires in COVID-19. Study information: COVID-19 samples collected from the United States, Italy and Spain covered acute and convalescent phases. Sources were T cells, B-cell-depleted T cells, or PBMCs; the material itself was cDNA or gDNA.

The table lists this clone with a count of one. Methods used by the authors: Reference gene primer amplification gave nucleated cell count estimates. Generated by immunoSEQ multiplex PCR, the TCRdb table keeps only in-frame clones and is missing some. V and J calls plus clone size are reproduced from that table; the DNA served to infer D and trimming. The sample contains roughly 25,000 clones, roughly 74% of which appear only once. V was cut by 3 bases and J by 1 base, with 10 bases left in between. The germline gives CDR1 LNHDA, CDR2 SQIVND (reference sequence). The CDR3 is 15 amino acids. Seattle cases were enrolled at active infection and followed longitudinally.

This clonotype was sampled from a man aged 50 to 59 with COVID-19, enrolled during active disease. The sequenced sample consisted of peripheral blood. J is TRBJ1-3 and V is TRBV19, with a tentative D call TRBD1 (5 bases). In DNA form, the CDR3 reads TGTGCCAGTAGTATGGGTTACAGGTCTGGAAACACCATATATTTT. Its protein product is CASSMGYRSGNTIYF.